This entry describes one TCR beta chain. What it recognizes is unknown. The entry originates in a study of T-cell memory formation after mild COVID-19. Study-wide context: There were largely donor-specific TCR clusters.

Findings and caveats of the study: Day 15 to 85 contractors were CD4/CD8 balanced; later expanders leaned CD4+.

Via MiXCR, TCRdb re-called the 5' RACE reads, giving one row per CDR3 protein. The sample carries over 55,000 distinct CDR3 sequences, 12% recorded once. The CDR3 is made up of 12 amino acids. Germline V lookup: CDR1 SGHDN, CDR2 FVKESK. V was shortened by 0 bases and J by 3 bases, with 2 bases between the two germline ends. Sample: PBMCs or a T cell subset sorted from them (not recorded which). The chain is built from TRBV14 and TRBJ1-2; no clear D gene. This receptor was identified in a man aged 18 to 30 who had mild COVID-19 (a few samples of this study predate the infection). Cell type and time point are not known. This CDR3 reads CASSQEYYGYTF. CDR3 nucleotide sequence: TGTGCCAGCAGCCAAGAATACTATGGCTACACCTTC.